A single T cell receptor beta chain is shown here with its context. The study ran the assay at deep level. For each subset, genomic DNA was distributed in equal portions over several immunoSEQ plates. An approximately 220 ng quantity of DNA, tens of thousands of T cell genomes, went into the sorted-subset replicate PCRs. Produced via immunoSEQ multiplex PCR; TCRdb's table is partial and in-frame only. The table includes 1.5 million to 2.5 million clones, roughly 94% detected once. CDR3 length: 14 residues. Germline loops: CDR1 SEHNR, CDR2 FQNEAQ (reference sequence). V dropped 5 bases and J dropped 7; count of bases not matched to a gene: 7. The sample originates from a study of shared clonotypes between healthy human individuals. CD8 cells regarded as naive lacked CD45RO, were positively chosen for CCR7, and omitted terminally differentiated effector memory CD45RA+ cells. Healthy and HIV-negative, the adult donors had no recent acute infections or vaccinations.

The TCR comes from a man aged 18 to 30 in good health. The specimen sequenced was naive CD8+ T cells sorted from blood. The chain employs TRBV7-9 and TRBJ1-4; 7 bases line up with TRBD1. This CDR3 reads CASSQDREGEKLFF. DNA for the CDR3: TGTGCCAGCAGCCAAGACAGGGAGGGTGAAAAACTGTTTTTT.